This TCR beta chain was retrieved from a study of immune characterization of retroperitoneal liposarcoma. Via MiXCR, TCRdb re-called the PCR reads, giving one row per CDR3 protein. The data hold around 19,000 distinct CDR3 sequences, with around two fifths observed a single time. This CDR3 is built from 16 residues. Germline V lookup: CDR1 MNHEY, CDR2 SVGEGT. The V call is TRBV6-2 or TRBV6-3, the J call TRBJ2-1; possible D gene TRBD2, 6 bases. The J call may be faulty, since TRBJ2-7 better matches the DNA end. Sequenced: blood. This sequence originates from a male donor with retroperitoneal liposarcoma. This chain's CDR3 is CASSYSGRLDYNEQYF. CDR3 in DNA: TGTGCCAGCAGTTACTCAGGACGGTTGGACTACAATGAGCAGTACTTC.